This T cell receptor (beta chain) was identified in a study of T-cell memory formation after mild COVID-19. Study-level findings and limits: Memory sampled before infection contained some responding clones, suggesting cross-reactive memory joined. Nothing showed for sure that second-wave clones peaking on day 37 were SARS-CoV-2 specific. Later expanders leaned CD4+, whereas clones that contracted between day 15 and 85 were balanced CD4/CD8.

This CDR3 spans 14 amino acids. The V and J ends lost 6 bases and 9 bases respectively, with 15 bases between them. This clonotype was detected many times. Antigen specificity is unknown. Sample barcodes and UMIs were carried by the TCR alpha and TCR beta cDNA libraries that 5'RACE generated with constant-segment primers. Using its own MiXCR run on the 5' RACE reads, TCRdb lists one record per CDR3 protein. The sample has approximately 240,000 distinct CDR3 sequences, roughly 17% seen once. The gene calls are TRBV12-3 or TRBV12-4 and TRBJ1-6; the D gene is possibly TRBD1 (6 bases). The receptor comes from a man aged 18 to 30 who had mild COVID-19 (a few samples of this study predate the infection). Cell type and time point are not known. The material sequenced was PBMCs or a T cell subset sorted from them (not recorded which). The CDR3 reads CASSQQGGLSPLHF. The CDR3 DNA sequence: TGTGCCAGCAGCCAACAGGGTGGGCTTTCACCCCTCCACTTT.